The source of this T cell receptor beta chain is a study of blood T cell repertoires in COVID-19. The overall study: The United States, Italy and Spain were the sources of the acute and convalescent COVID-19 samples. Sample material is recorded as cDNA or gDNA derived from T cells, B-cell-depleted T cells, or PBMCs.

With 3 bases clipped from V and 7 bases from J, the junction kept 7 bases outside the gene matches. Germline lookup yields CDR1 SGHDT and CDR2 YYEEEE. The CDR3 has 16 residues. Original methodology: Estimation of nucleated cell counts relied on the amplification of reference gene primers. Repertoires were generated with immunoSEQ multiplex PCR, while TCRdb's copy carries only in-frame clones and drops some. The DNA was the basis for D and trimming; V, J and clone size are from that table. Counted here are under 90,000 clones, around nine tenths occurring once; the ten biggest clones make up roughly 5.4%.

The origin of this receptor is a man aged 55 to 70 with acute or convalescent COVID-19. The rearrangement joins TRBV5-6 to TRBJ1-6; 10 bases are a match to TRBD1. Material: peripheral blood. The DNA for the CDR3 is TGTGCCAGCAGCTGGCCAGGACAGGGGGACAATTCACCCCTCCACTTT. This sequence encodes CASSWPGQGDNSPLHF.